The 24 T cell receptor beta chains in this list originate from one sample, sequenced in a study of blood T cell repertoires in COVID-19 (dated by TCRdb to 2020 to 2022). Preparation of the library involved the immunoSEQ multiplex PCR assay. Drawn from immuneACCESS, this table holds only the in-frame rearrangements with V and J called that TCRdb kept. Clones are partly lost; checked studies trace under half to an unresolved V gene and leave the rest unexplained. This sample has some 250,000 clones in its table, and 75% to 85% of those were observed once. The ten largest clones add up to around 12% of the sample. The material sequenced was peripheral blood. The receptors come from a woman between 55 and 75 years old with active or convalescent COVID-19.

The chain recombines TRBV6-5 with TRBJ1-6, with TRBD1 as a possible D gene (5 bases). CDR1 is MNHEY, CDR2 SVGAGI, per germline. The CDR3 runs to 13 residues. V was pared by 5 bases and J by 9 bases, with 11 bases between. The CDR3 region is CASSQQGSSPLHF. CDR3 DNA: TGTGCCAGCAGTCAGCAGGGATCTTCACCCCTCCACTTT.

The V gene is TRBV20-1, the J gene TRBJ2-3; D unresolved. This CDR3 comprises 11 residues. In germline, CDR1 is DFQATT, CDR2 SNEGSKA (reference sequence). The ends were cut back, 4 bases at V and 6 bases at J, with 8 bases in the middle. This chain's CDR3 is CSAMPGDTQYF. As DNA, the CDR3 is TGCAGTGCTATGCCGGGTGATACGCAGTATTTT.

V is TRBV2 and J is TRBJ2-7; no clear D. The CDR3 runs 11 residues. CDR1 is SNHLY and CDR2 is FYNNEI in the germline V gene. V dropped 6 bases and J dropped 3 bases, with 6 bases sitting between them. The CDR3 sequence: CASSEHYEQYF. CDR3 DNA: TGTGCCAGCAGCGAACACTACGAGCAGTACTTC.

The rearrangement links TRBV3-1 (or the pseudogene TRBV3-2) to TRBJ2-2; 7 bases line up with TRBD2. This CDR3 is 16 amino acids long. Germline V gene sequence: CDR1 LGHDT, CDR2 YNNKEL (reference sequence). Trimming took 0 bases from V and 6 from J; bases not matched to a gene: 7. Written as DNA, the CDR3 is TGTGCCAGCAGCCAAGACCGGGGGGTGGTAGCCGGGGAGCTGTTTTTT. It is translated as CASSQDRGVVAGELFF.

The chain employs TRBV20-1 and TRBJ1-2, with D possibly TRBD1 on 6 matching bases. The CDR3 covers 11 residues. CDR1 is DFQATT and CDR2 is SNEGSKA in the germline V gene (reference sequence). The chain's CDR3 is CRAGGGRGYTF. CDR3 nucleotide sequence: TGCAGGGCCGGGGGGGGCAGGGGCTACACCTTC.

The chain uses TRBV7-9 and TRBJ1-6, with D unclear. Germline CDR1 SEHNR, CDR2 FQNEAQ (reference sequence). CDR3 length: 15 amino acids. V lost 1 base, J lost 9 bases, and 13 bases lay in between. CDR3 in amino acids: CASSLGVSHGSPLHF. The CDR3, as DNA: TGTGCCAGCAGCTTAGGGGTTAGCCATGGTTCACCCCTCCACTTT.

V is TRBV5-1 and J is TRBJ2-7; D might be TRBD1 (6 bases). Trimming left V 0 bases short and J 5 bases short, with 18 bases between. Germline values: CDR1 SGHRS, CDR2 YFSETQ. The CDR3 is made up of 16 amino acids. The CDR3 DNA follows: TGCGCCAGCAGCTTGGCCCCCAGGGGCGGCACCCACGAGCAGTACTTC. Residues: CASSLAPRGGTHEQYF.

The V call is TRBV2, the J call TRBJ1-3; 7 nucleotides line up with TRBD1. Losses at the gene ends were 0 bases for V and 3 bases for J; bases not matched to a gene: 2. The CDR3 has 15 residues. From germline, CDR1 is SNHLY and CDR2 FYNNEI. The chain's CDR3 is CASSEAGGNGNTIYF. The CDR3 DNA sequence: TGTGCCAGCAGTGAAGCAGGGGGCAATGGAAACACCATATATTTT.

V and J are TRBV3-1 (or the pseudogene TRBV3-2) and TRBJ2-7; possible D gene TRBD2, 6 bases. Germline V gene lookup returns CDR1 LGHDT and CDR2 YNNKEL (reference sequence). The V and J ends lost 5 bases and 6 bases respectively, with 17 bases between them. The CDR3 totals 14 residues. CDR3 loop: CASSLGLGPTEQYF. CDR3 DNA sequence: TGTGCCAGCAGCTTGGGACTGGGGCCCACCGAGCAGTACTTC.

The genes are TRBV5-1 and TRBJ2-1; D unclear. V dropped 3 bases and J dropped 0 bases, with 10 bases sitting between them. The CDR3 is 15 residues long. In germline, CDR1 is SGHRS, CDR2 YFSETQ. The CDR3 coding sequence is TGCGCCAGCAGCTCAGATAAAAGCTCCTACAATGAGCAGTTCTTC. It encodes CASSSDKSSYNEQFF. Full variable domain (missing parts from reference TRBV5-1 and TRBJ2-1): KAGVTQTPRYLIKTRGQQVTLSCSPISGHRSVSWYQQTPGQGLQFLFEYFSETQRNKGNFPGRFSGRQFSNSRSEMNVSTLELGDSALYLCASSSDKSSYNEQFFGPGTRLTVL.

This clone has just a few counts. The rearrangement links TRBV2 to TRBJ2-7; 8 nucleotides align to TRBD1. J was trimmed by 0 bases and V by 5 bases; bases with no gene match: 9. This CDR3 is 16 amino acids long. Germline CDR1 and CDR2: SNHLY and FYNNEI. The CDR3, as DNA: TGTGCCAGCAGTCTGGCCGGGACAGGAAGCTCCTACGAGCAGTACTTC. This gives the protein CASSLAGTGSSYEQYF.

The J gene is TRBJ1-4, the V gene TRBV5-1; TRBD1 aligns across 8 bases. Trimming at V came to 4 bases and at J to 0 bases, leaving 11 bases not matched to a gene. CDR1 is SGHRS, CDR2 YFSETQ, per germline. This CDR3 spans 18 amino acids. The CDR3 sequence: CASSRGDRPFATNEKLFF. The CDR3 coding sequence is TGCGCCAGCAGCCGCGGGGACAGGCCATTCGCAACTAATGAAAAACTGTTTTTT.

This clone showed up just a few times. The rearrangement links TRBV5-4 to TRBJ1-4, with 11 bases that match TRBD1. Germline V gene sequence: CDR1 SGHNT, CDR2 YYREEE (reference sequence). The CDR3 length is 14 residues. V trimming: 3 bases; J trimming: 7 bases; junction bases outside the gene matches: 2. This CDR3 reads CASSWDRGGEKLFF. The CDR3 DNA reads as TGTGCCAGCAGCTGGGACAGGGGGGGTGAAAAACTGTTTTTT.

This clone is a singleton in its sample. V is TRBV12-3 or TRBV12-4 and J is TRBJ2-7; TRBD1 agrees at 8 bases. The CDR3 extends over 13 amino acids. The trim removed 7 bases at V and 6 bases at J, leaving 8 bases unmatched. This chain's CDR3 is CASNGQGDGEQYF. CDR3 DNA sequence: TGTGCCAGCAACGGACAGGGAGACGGCGAGCAGTACTTC.

The chain carries TRBV27 and TRBJ2-3; 7 bases are shared with TRBD1. The CDR3 has 16 amino acids. Germline V gene data show CDR1 as MNHEY and CDR2 as SMNVEV (reference sequence). V lost 7 bases and J lost 2; bases outside the gene matches: 12. The CDR3 DNA reads as TGTGCCAGCAAAATGTCAGGGGGTGGTATCACAGATACGCAGTATTTT. This encodes CASKMSGGGITDTQYF.

The rearrangement links TRBV28 to TRBJ1-2; D is possibly TRBD1 (6 bases). Trimming removed 1 base at V and 6 bases at J, with 12 bases between. The CDR3 consists of 14 residues. CDR1 is MDHEN, CDR2 SYDVKM, per germline. The CDR3 bases are TGTGCCAGCAGTTTATTACAGGGCGGGCATGGCTACACCTTC. This codes for CASSLLQGGHGYTF.

CDR3 amino acids: CASKSLGAAEAFF. The DNA for the CDR3 is TGCGCCAGCAAATCATTGGGGGCAGCGGAAGCTTTCTTT. V usage is TRBV10-1 and J usage is TRBJ1-1, with a possible D match to TRBD1 (6 bases). There are 13 residues in the CDR3. CDR1 is WNHNN, CDR2 SYGVQD, per germline (reference sequence). Trimming took 7 bases from V and 8 from J, leaving 17 bases between them.

The chain recombines TRBV14 with TRBJ2-1; D call uncertain. The ends were cut back, 1 base at V and 4 bases at J, with 5 bases in the middle. The CDR3 sequence is 13 residues long. The germline gives CDR1 SGHDN, CDR2 FVKESK. CDR3 sequence: CASSQVRYNEQFF. The CDR3 nucleotides read TGTGCCAGCAGCCAAGTGAGATACAATGAGCAGTTCTTC.

The chain links TRBV11-3 to TRBJ2-6, with D unresolved. CDR1 is SGHNT and CDR2 is YENEEA in the germline V gene. V lost 5 bases to trimming and J lost 1 base, with 3 bases between them. The CDR3 totals 13 residues. The CDR3 bases are TGTGCCAGCAGCCTTTCTGGGGCCAACGTCCTGACTTTC. It specifies CASSLSGANVLTF.

The gene calls are TRBV6-2 or TRBV6-3 and TRBJ1-4; TRBD1 matches 10 bases. The V gene end was trimmed by 6 bases and the J gene end by 7 bases; junction bases not matched to a gene: 5. The CDR3 is 14 amino acids. Germline V lookup: CDR1 MNHEY, CDR2 SVGEGT. The CDR3 here is CASSSGDRGEKLFF. CDR3 in DNA: TGTGCCAGCAGCTCCGGGGACAGGGGTGAAAAACTGTTTTTT.

The chain carries TRBV7-9 and TRBJ2-1, with D perhaps TRBD2 (6 bases). The CDR3 is made up of 13 amino acids. Trimming shortened V by 4 bases and J by 6 bases, and 10 bases separated the two germline ends. Germline assignment: CDR1 SEHNR and CDR2 FQNEAQ (reference sequence). CDR3 nucleotide sequence: TGTGCCAGCAGCTCTAAGGGAGGCAATGAGCAGTTCTTC. Translating gives CASSSKGGNEQFF.

CDR3 protein: CASSYLFVRNSNQPQHF. For the CDR3, the DNA is TGTGCCAGCAGTTACCTCTTTGTGCGAAATAGCAATCAGCCCCAGCATTTT. This chain connects TRBV6-2 or TRBV6-3 to TRBJ1-5; D is unclear. This CDR3 region has 17 residues. Trimming shortened V by 2 bases and J by 0 bases, and 14 bases separated the two germline ends. CDR1 and CDR2 from the germline V gene are MNHEY and SVGEGT.

CDR3 loop: CASSLTPDRGRGKTQYF. For the CDR3, the DNA is TGTGCCAGCAGCTTGACCCCGGACAGGGGGCGAGGAAAGACCCAGTACTTC. The V call is TRBV7-2, the J call TRBJ2-5; 11 nucleotides agree with TRBD1. This CDR3 has 17 residues. The trim removed 3 bases at V and 6 bases at J, leaving 12 bases unmatched. Germline assignment: CDR1 SGHTA and CDR2 FQGNSA.

The chain links TRBV15 to TRBJ1-6, with TRBD1 as a possible D gene (5 bases). Trimming pared 4 bases from V and 8 bases from J, leaving 9 bases between. Germline loops: CDR1 LNHNV, CDR2 YYDKDF (reference sequence). The CDR3 is 13 residues long. As DNA, the CDR3 is TGTGCCACCAGCACTAAACAGGATTCACCCCTCCACTTT. It specifies CATSTKQDSPLHF.